This TCR beta chain was identified in a study of blood T cell repertoires in COVID-19. Study at large: Donors in the United States, Italy and Spain gave samples during acute or convalescent COVID-19. T cells, B-cell-depleted T cells, or PBMCs supplied cDNA or gDNA.

Original processing methods: Estimation of nucleated cell counts relied on the amplification of reference gene primers. Profiled with immunoSEQ multiplex PCR; TCRdb holds only in-frame clones, not every one. From that table come the V and J calls and clone size; the DNA was used to work out D and trimming. The repertoire holds about 230,000 clones, more than 75% seen once, with more than 9% in the top ten. Seattle enrolled patients during active infection and tracked them longitudinally. V was clipped by 2 bases and J by 9 bases; unmatched bases: 10. CDR3 length: 16 residues. Germline V gene lookup returns CDR1 SGHDT and CDR2 YYEEEE.

J is TRBJ1-6 and V is TRBV5-6, with TRBD1 matching over 8 bases. The sequenced material came from peripheral blood. The origin of this receptor is a man aged 45-65 years with COVID-19, enrolled during active disease. CDR3 in amino acids: CASSLQGGYRFSPLHF. The CDR3 DNA reads as TGTGCCAGCAGCTTACAGGGGGGGTATCGTTTTTCACCCCTCCACTTT.